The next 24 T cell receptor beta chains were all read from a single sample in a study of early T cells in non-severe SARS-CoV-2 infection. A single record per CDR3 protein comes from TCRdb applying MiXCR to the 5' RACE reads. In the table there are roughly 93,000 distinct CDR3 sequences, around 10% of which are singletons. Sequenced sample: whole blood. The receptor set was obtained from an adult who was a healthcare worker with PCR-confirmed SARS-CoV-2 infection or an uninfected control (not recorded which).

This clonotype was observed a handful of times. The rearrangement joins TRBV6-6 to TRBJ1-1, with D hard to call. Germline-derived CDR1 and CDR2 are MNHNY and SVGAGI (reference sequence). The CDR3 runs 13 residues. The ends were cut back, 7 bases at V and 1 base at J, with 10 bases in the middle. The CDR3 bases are TGTGCCAGCAACCGAAAGGAGAACACTGAAGCTTTCTTT. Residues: CASNRKENTEAFF.

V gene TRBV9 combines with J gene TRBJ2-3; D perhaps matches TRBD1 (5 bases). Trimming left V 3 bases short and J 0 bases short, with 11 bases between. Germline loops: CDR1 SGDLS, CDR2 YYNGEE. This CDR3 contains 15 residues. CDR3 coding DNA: TGTGCCAGCAGCGAGTGGGGCTCTAGCACAGATACGCAGTATTTT. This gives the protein CASSEWGSSTDTQYF.

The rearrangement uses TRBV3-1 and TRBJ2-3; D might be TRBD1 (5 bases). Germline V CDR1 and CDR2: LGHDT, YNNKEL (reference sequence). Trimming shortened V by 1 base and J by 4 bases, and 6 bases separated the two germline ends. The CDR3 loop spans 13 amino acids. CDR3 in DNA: TGTGCCAGCAGCCAAGGGGGCCCAGATACGCAGTATTTT. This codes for CASSQGGPDTQYF.

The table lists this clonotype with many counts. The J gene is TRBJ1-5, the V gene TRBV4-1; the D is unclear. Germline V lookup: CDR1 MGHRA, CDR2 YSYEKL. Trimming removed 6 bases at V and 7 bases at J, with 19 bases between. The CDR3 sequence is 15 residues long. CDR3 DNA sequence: TGCGCCAGCAGTCGTCTTTCGGACCGATCCCAGCCCCAGCATTTT. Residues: CASSRLSDRSQPQHF.

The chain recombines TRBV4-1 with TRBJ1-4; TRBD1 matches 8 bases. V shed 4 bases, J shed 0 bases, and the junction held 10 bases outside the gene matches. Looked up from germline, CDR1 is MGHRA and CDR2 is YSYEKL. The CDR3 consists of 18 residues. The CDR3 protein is CASSRLDRGEATNEKLFF. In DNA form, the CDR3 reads TGCGCCAGCAGCCGATTAGACAGGGGAGAGGCAACTAATGAAAAACTGTTTTTT.

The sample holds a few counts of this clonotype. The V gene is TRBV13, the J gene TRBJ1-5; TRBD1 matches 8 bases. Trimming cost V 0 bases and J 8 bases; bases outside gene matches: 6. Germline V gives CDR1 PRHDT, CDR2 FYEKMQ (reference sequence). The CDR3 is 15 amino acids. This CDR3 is CASSLGQGASEPQHF. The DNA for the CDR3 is TGTGCCAGCAGCTTAGGCCAGGGGGCCTCGGAGCCCCAGCATTTT.

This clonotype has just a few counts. CDR3 sequence reads: CSARARTRWEGGNEQFF. In DNA form, the CDR3 reads TGCAGTGCTAGAGCCCGAACCCGATGGGAGGGCGGCAATGAGCAGTTCTTC. The rearrangement links TRBV20-1 to TRBJ2-1, with 7 bases that match TRBD2. CDR3 length equals 17 residues. Trimming removed 1 base from V and 6 bases from J; junction bases left unmatched: 15. The germline V gene encodes CDR1 DFQATT and CDR2 SNEGSKA (reference sequence).

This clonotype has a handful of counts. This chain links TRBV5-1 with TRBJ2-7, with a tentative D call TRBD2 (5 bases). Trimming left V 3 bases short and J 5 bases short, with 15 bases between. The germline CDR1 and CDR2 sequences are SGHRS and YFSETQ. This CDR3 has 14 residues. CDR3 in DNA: TGCGCCAGCAGCTCGACTCACGCGGGTAACGAGCAGTACTTC. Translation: CASSSTHAGNEQYF.

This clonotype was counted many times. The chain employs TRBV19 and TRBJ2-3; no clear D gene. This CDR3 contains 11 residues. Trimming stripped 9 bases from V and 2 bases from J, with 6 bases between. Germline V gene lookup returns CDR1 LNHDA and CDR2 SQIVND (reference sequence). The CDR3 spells CASSFTDTQYF. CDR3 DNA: TGTGCCAGCAGCTTCACAGATACGCAGTATTTT.

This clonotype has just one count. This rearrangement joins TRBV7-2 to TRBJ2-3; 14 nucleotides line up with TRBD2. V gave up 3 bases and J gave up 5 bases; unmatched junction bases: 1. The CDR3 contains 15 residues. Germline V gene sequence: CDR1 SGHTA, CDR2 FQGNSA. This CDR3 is CASSLTSGRVDTQYF. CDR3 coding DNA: TGTGCCAGCAGCTTGACTAGCGGGAGGGTAGATACGCAGTATTTT.

The CDR3 nucleotides are TGTGCCAGCAGTTTAGTGGGCAGGGACTATGGCTACACCTTC. This translates into CASSLVGRDYGYTF. The chain uses TRBV12-3 or TRBV12-4 and TRBJ1-2; D might be TRBD1 (5 bases). The CDR3 has 14 residues. V lost 1 base, J lost 3 bases, and 9 bases lay in between.

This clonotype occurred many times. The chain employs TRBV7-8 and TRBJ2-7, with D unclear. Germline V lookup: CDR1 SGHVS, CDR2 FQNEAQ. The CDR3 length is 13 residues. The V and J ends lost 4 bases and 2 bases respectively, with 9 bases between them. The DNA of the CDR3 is TGTGCCAGCAGCTATACGGGCCCCTACGAGCAGTACTTC. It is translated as CASSYTGPYEQYF. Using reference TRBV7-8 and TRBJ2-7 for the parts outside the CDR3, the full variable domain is GAGVSQSPRYKVAKRGQDVALRCDPISGHVSLFWYQQALGQGPEFLTYFQNEAQLDKSGLPSDRFFAERPEGSVSTLKIQRTQQEDSAVYLCASSYTGPYEQYFGPGTRLTVT.

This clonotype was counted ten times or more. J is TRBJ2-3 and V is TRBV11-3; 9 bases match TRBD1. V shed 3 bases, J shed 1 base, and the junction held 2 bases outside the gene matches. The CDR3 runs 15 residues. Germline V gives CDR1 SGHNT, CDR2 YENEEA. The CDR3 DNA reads TGTGCCAGCAGCTTCCGGGACAGGGGCACAGATACGCAGTATTTT. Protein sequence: CASSFRDRGTDTQYF. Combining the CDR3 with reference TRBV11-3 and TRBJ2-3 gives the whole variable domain EAGVVQSPRYKIIEKKQPVAFWCNPISGHNTLYWYLQNLGQGPELLIRYENEEAVDDSQLPKDRFSAERLKGVDSTLKIQPAELGDSAVYLCASSFRDRGTDTQYFGPGTRLTVL.

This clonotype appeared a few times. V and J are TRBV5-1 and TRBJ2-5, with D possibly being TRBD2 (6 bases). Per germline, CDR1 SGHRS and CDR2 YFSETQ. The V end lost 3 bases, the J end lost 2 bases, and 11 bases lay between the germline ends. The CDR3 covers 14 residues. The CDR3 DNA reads TGCGCCAGCAGCTCCCCGGGAGCTCAAGAGACCCAGTACTTC. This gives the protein CASSSPGAQETQYF.

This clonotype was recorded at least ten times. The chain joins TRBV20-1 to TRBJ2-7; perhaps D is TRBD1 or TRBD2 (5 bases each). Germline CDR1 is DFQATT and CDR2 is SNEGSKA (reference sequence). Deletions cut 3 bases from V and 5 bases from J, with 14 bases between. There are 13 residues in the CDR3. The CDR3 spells CSARGVVGNEQYF. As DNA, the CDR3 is TGCAGTGCTAGGGGGGTCGTGGGCAACGAGCAGTACTTC.

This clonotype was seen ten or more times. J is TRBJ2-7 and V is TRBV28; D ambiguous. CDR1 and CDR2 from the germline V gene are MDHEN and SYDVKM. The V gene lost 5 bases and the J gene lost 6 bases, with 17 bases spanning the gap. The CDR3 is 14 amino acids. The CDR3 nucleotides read TGTGCCAGCAGTACTCGTTCCCTCACAGTCGAGCAGTACTTC. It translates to CASSTRSLTVEQYF. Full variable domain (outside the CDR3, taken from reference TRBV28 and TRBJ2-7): DVKVTQSSRYLVKRTGEKVFLECVQDMDHENMFWYRQDPGLGLRLIYFSYDVKMKEKGDIPEGYSVSREKKERFSLILESASTNQTSMYLCASSTRSLTVEQYFGPGTRLTVT.

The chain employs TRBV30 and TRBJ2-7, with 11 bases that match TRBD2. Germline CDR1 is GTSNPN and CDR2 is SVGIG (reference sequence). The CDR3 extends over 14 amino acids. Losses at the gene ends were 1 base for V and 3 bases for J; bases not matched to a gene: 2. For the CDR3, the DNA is TGTGCCTGGAGTGCACTAGCGGGAGACTACGAGCAGTACTTC. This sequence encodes CAWSALAGDYEQYF. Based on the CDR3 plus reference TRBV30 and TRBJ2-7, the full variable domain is SQTIHQWPATLVQPVGSPLSLECTVEGTSNPNLYWYRQAAGRGLQLLFYSVGIGQISSEVPQNLSASRPQDRQFILSSKKLLLSDSGFYLCAWSALAGDYEQYFGPGTRLTVT.

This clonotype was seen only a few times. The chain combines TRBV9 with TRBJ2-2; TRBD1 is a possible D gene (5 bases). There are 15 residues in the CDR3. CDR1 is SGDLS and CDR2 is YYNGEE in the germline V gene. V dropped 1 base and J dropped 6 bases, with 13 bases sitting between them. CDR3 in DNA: TGTGCCAGCAGCGTAAGGGGAATAGGCGCCGGGGAGCTGTTTTTT. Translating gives CASSVRGIGAGELFF.

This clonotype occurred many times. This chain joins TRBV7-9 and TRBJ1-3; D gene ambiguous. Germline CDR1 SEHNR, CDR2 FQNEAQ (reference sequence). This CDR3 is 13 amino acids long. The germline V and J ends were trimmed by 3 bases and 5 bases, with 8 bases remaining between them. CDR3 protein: CASSLGTRNTIYF. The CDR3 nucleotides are TGTGCCAGCAGCTTGGGTACCCGAAACACCATATATTTT.

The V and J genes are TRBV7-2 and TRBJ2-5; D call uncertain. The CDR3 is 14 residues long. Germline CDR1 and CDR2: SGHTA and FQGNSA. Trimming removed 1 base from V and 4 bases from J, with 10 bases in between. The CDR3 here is CASSLETIRETQYF. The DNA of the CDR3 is TGTGCCAGCAGCTTAGAGACAATTCGAGAGACCCAGTACTTC.

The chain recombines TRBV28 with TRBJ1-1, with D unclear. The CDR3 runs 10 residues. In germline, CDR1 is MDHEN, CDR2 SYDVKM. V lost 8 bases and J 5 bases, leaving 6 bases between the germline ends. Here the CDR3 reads CASGYTEAFF. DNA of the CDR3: TGTGCCAGCGGCTATACTGAAGCTTTCTTT.

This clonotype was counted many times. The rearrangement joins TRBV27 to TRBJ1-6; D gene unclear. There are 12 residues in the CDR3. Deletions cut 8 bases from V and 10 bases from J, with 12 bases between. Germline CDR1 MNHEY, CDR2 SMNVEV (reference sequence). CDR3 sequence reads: CASGYLESPLHF. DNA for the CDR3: TGTGCCAGCGGGTACTTGGAATCACCCCTCCACTTT.

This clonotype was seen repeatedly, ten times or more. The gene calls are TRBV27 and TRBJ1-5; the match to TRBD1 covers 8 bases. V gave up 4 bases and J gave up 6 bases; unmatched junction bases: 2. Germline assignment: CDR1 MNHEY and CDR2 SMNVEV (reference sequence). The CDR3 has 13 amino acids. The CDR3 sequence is CASSSTGAQPQHF. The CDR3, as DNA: TGTGCCAGCAGTTCGACAGGGGCTCAGCCCCAGCATTTT.

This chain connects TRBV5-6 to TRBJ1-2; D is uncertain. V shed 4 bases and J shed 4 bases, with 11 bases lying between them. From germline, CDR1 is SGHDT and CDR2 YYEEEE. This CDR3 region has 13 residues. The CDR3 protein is CASSPRRIYGYTF. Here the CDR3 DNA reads TGTGCCAGCAGCCCCAGGAGGATCTATGGCTACACCTTC.